This T cell receptor (beta chain) was observed in a study of cytomegalovirus exposure and HLA in healthy donors. The length of the CDR3 is 16 residues. V was pared by 0 bases and J by 1 base, with 5 bases of the junction left unmatched. CDR1 MGHRA and CDR2 YSYEKL come from the germline V gene. PCR involved 60 Vbeta and 13 Jbeta primers. TCRdb's copy holds only in-frame clones and misses some; the assay was immunoSEQ multiplex PCR. This sample yields nearly 110,000 clones, of which about four fifths are seen a single time; less than 3% belongs to the top ten. Material: PBMCs. The V and J genes are TRBV4-1 and TRBJ2-5, with 7 bases that match TRBD1. The TCR sequence derives from a man aged 25 to 40 in good health and CMV-seropositive. The CDR3 DNA is TGCGCCAGCAGCCAAGACGCCTACAGGGGCCAAGAGACCCAGTACTTC. It codes for CASSQDAYRGQETQYF.